This entry lists 21 T cell receptor beta chains sequenced from one sample in a study of preoperative IRX-2 immunotherapy in early breast cancer (dated by TCRdb to the late 2010s). The library was generated by the immunoSEQ multiplex PCR assay. TCRdb holds this immuneACCESS table with in-frame rearrangements only. Some clones are missing; in checked studies, unresolved V genes explain under half, and the rest has no known cause. The sample table lists around 40,000 clones, about 72% of them with a count of one. Together, the top ten hold 0.95% to 1.5% of the sample. In light of the paper, this sample's treatment or condition label describes: preoperative locoregional IRX-2 cytokine immunotherapy. Sample: tumor tissue, taken after IRX-2 immunotherapy. Every receptor here comes from a human donor with breast cancer.

This clone was found a few times. V usage is TRBV5-1 and J usage is TRBJ2-7; 9 nucleotides agree with TRBD2. Per germline, CDR1 SGHRS and CDR2 YFSETQ. This CDR3 has 16 amino acids. V was pared by 4 bases and J by 6 bases, with 14 bases of the junction left unmatched. The CDR3 loop reads CASSPIWSAGGIEQYF. The CDR3 DNA follows: TGCGCCAGCAGCCCCATATGGTCAGCGGGAGGAATCGAGCAGTACTTC.

The chain has TRBV15 and TRBJ2-3; 8 nucleotides align to TRBD2. The CDR3 sequence is 15 residues long. V lost 1 base, J lost 6 bases, and 6 bases stayed unmatched. From germline, CDR1 is LNHNV and CDR2 YYDKDF (reference sequence). The CDR3: CATSRAPAGADTQYF. CDR3 DNA sequence: TGTGCCACCAGCAGAGCCCCAGCGGGAGCCGATACGCAGTATTTT.

The J gene is TRBJ1-3, the V gene TRBV5-1; D is ambiguous. Germline loops: CDR1 SGHRS, CDR2 YFSETQ. This CDR3 contains 16 residues. V lost 0 bases, J lost 4 bases, and 14 bases lay in between. Written as DNA, the CDR3 is TGCGCCAGCAGCTTGGTTCGGGATCGCCGGGGAAACACCATATATTTT. This sequence encodes CASSLVRDRRGNTIYF.

V usage is TRBV5-1 and J usage is TRBJ2-1; 8 bases align to TRBD1. This CDR3 has 14 amino acids. The J segment lost 7 bases and the V segment lost 0 bases, leaving 3 bases of the junction unmatched. The germline gives CDR1 SGHRS, CDR2 YFSETQ. The CDR3 protein is CASSLADRDNEQFF. In nucleotides, the CDR3 is TGCGCCAGCAGCTTGGCGGACAGGGATAATGAGCAGTTCTTC.

The table lists this clone with a few counts. The rearrangement uses TRBV7-6 and TRBJ2-7, with TRBD2 matching 10 bases. This CDR3 has 15 residues. V dropped 1 base and J dropped 7; count of bases not matched to a gene: 7. The germline gives CDR1 SGHVS, CDR2 FNYEAQ. CDR3 nucleotides: TGTGCCAGCAGCTTAGACCTGTCACTAGCGGGGGAGCAGTACTTC. Encoded protein: CASSLDLSLAGEQYF.

The chain has TRBV6-8 and TRBJ1-4; D unresolved. CDR1 is MNHGY, CDR2 SAAAGT, per germline. Trimming took off 6 bases at V and 8 bases at J, with 10 bases between the two ends. The CDR3 is made up of 12 amino acids. The CDR3 nucleotides are TGTGCCAGCAGACGGCAGAACGAAAAACTGTTTTTT. The encoded protein is CASRRQNEKLFF.

V is TRBV19 and J is TRBJ1-2; maybe TRBD1 (5 bases). Germline CDR1 is LNHDA and CDR2 is SQIVND (reference sequence). Trimming pared 8 bases from V and 6 bases from J, leaving 19 bases between. The CDR3 covers 14 residues. In nucleotides, the CDR3 is TGTGCCAGTTTCGTTGCCGGCAGGGCCCATGGCTACACCTTC. Translating it yields CASFVAGRAHGYTF.

Here the CDR3 reads CSVAMRSGFYNEQFF. CDR3 DNA: TGCAGCGTTGCGATGAGGAGCGGGTTCTACAATGAGCAGTTCTTC. This sequence joins TRBV29-1 and TRBJ2-1, with D perhaps matching TRBD2 (6 bases). This CDR3 spans 15 amino acids. Trimming took 4 bases from V and 3 from J, leaving 16 bases between them. Germline-derived CDR1 and CDR2 are SQVTM and ANQGSEA.

This chain joins TRBV15 and TRBJ1-4; possibly TRBD1 for D (6 bases). Trimming pared 0 bases from V and 2 bases from J, leaving 16 bases between. Germline V gene lookup returns CDR1 LNHNV and CDR2 YYDKDF (reference sequence). This CDR3 contains 18 residues. DNA for the CDR3: TGTGCCACCAGCAGAGATGGGGGGGGCGCAGGGACTAATGAAAAACTGTTTTTT. It is translated as CATSRDGGGAGTNEKLFF.

The chain uses TRBV6-8 and TRBJ2-4; TRBD2 might be the D (7 bases). Trimming cost V 8 bases and J 5 bases, with 16 bases left between them. CDR1 MNHGY and CDR2 SAAAGT come from the germline V gene. CDR3 length: 14 amino acids. CDR3 sequence: CASSLGGAQNIQYF. The CDR3 region has the DNA TGTGCCAGCTCTCTTGGGGGGGCCCAAAACATTCAGTACTTC.

This clone was seen a handful of times. The chain carries TRBV5-1 and TRBJ2-2; 7 nucleotides match TRBD1. CDR3 size: 14 residues. Trimming took 2 bases from V and 7 from J; bases not matched to a gene: 5. In germline, CDR1 is SGHRS, CDR2 YFSETQ. CDR3 in DNA: TGCGCCAGCAGCTTTAGGGACAGCCACGGGGAGCTGTTTTTT. Translating gives CASSFRDSHGELFF.

V usage is TRBV11-3 and J usage is TRBJ2-5; 11 positions agree with TRBD2. The junction had 14 bases not matched to a gene; V was cut back by 5 bases and J by 6 bases. Germline CDR1 reads SGHNT; CDR2 reads YENEEA. The CDR3 consists of 17 residues. In DNA form, the CDR3 reads TGTGCCAGCAGCCAGGACTTAACGACTAGCGGGGCACAGACCCAGTACTTC. Translated, it gives CASSQDLTTSGAQTQYF.

V is TRBV5-1 and J is TRBJ1-4; 10 nucleotides match TRBD1. The CDR3 spans 17 residues. Trimming at V came to 0 bases and at J to 2 bases, leaving 4 bases not matched to a gene. In germline, CDR1 is SGHRS, CDR2 YFSETQ. CDR3 protein: CASSLGGQGMTNEKLFF. For the CDR3, the DNA is TGCGCCAGCAGCTTGGGGGGACAGGGGATGACTAATGAAAAACTGTTTTTT.

By share, this clone counts as medium-sized. The rearrangement links TRBV11-3 to TRBJ2-3; 8 bases agree with TRBD1. V lost 3 bases and J lost 0; bases outside the gene matches: 8. The CDR3 has 17 amino acids. Germline V gene data show CDR1 as SGHNT and CDR2 as YENEEA. The CDR3, as DNA: TGTGCCAGCAGCTTGGTGGGTACAGGGGGGAGCACAGATACGCAGTATTTT. Residues: CASSLVGTGGSTDTQYF.

The CDR3 here is CATTRLTGPSSGNTIYF. Here the CDR3 DNA reads TGTGCCACCACCCGATTAACGGGGCCTTCCTCTGGAAACACCATATATTTT. The chain has TRBV15 and TRBJ1-3; possible D gene TRBD1, 5 bases. Germline CDR1 and CDR2: LNHNV and YYDKDF (reference sequence). V gave up 7 bases and J gave up 0 bases, with 19 bases separating them. The CDR3 contains 17 residues. The full variable domain, rest sourced from reference TRBV15 and TRBJ1-3, is DAMVIQNPRYQVTQFGKPVTLSCSQTLNHNVMYWYQQKSSQAPKLLFHYYDKDFNNEADTPDNFQSRRPNTSFCFLDIRSPGLGDTAMYLCATTRLTGPSSGNTIYFGEGSWLTVV.

Written as DNA, the CDR3 is TGTGCCACCAGCAGAGGGAGGCTGGGGACAGGGGTGAATGAGCAGTTCTTC. It specifies CATSRGRLGTGVNEQFF. The rearrangement uses TRBV15 and TRBJ2-1, with 10 bases identical to TRBD1. With V trimmed by 1 base and J by 7 bases, 10 bases remained unmatched. In germline, CDR1 is LNHNV, CDR2 YYDKDF (reference sequence). The CDR3 is 17 amino acids. The whole variable domain, remainder taken from reference TRBV15 and TRBJ2-1, is DAMVIQNPRYQVTQFGKPVTLSCSQTLNHNVMYWYQQKSSQAPKLLFHYYDKDFNNEADTPDNFQSRRPNTSFCFLDIRSPGLGDTAMYLCATSRGRLGTGVNEQFFGPGTRLTVL.

The chain couples TRBV19 to TRBJ2-2; a possible D gene is TRBD1 (6 bases). V was clipped by 3 bases and J by 7 bases, with 15 bases between them. CDR1 LNHDA and CDR2 SQIVND come from the germline V gene (reference sequence). The CDR3 spans 15 residues. Here the CDR3 reads CASSILLGAGGELFF. DNA for the CDR3: TGTGCCAGTAGTATTTTGTTGGGGGCCGGCGGGGAGCTGTTTTTT.

This chain uses TRBV5-1 with TRBJ1-2; tentative D call: TRBD1 (6 bases). Germline CDR1 SGHRS, CDR2 YFSETQ. The V gene lost 5 bases and the J gene lost 3 bases, with 20 bases spanning the gap. This CDR3 spans 16 amino acids. The CDR3 coding sequence is TGCGCCAGCAGACCCCAGGGAGGGGACACTGACTATGGCTACACCTTC. Translating it yields CASRPQGGDTDYGYTF. Supplemented by reference TRBV5-1 and TRBJ1-2, the full variable domain reads KAGVTQTPRYLIKTRGQQVTLSCSPISGHRSVSWYQQTPGQGLQFLFEYFSETQRNKGNFPGRFSGRQFSNSRSEMNVSTLELGDSALYLCASRPQGGDTDYGYTFGSGTRLTVV.

This sequence joins TRBV6-8 and TRBJ2-3, with a possible D match to TRBD1 (6 bases). The CDR3 runs 15 residues. The V end was cut by 5 bases, the J end by 1 base, with 13 bases between. Per germline, CDR1 MNHGY and CDR2 SAAAGT. The CDR3 DNA is TGTGCCAGCAGTGATACAGGGTCTGGCACAGATACGCAGTATTTT. Translation gives CASSDTGSGTDTQYF.

V is TRBV7-8 and J is TRBJ2-3, with a tentative D call TRBD2 (6 bases). The V end lost 5 bases, the J end lost 1 base, and 10 bases lay between the germline ends. The CDR3 contains 14 residues. CDR1 and CDR2 (germline): SGHVS, FQNEAQ. CDR3 sequence: CASSPDYRTDTQYF. In nucleotides, the CDR3 is TGTGCCAGCAGCCCGGACTACCGCACAGATACGCAGTATTTT.

The gene calls are TRBV28 and TRBJ1-3; possibly TRBD1 for D (5 bases). The CDR3 spans 15 residues. Germline CDR1 and CDR2: MDHEN and SYDVKM. The V and J ends lost 8 bases and 4 bases respectively, with 18 bases between them. The CDR3 spells CASLQQGLGGNTIYF. For the CDR3, the DNA is TGTGCCAGCCTACAGCAGGGCTTGGGAGGAAACACCATATATTTT.